These T cell receptor beta chains were read from a single sample in a study of cytomegalovirus exposure and HLA in healthy donors. This table comes from immunoSEQ multiplex PCR, and its TCRdb copy is limited to in-frame clones, with some not included. The sample consists of some 130,000 clones, roughly 88% of them appearing once. Input material: PBMCs. The source of these receptors is a man over 45 in good health and CMV-seronegative. The CDR3 runs from the conserved cysteine through the conserved F or W. A D gene is named only where the DNA matches it firmly. The size entry is marked missing in some rows and otherwise reads once, few, many or a size class.

size	V	D	J	CDR3	DNA
few	TRBV30	NA	TRBJ1-5	CAWSPTARHGGPQHF	TGTGCCTGGAGTCCGACAGCCCGTCACGGGGGGCCCCAGCATTTT
once	TRBV7-6	NA	TRBJ1-3	CASSLPPGGGNTIYF	TGTGCCAGCAGCCTCCCCCCGGGGGGGGGAAACACCATATATTTT
NA	TRBV21-1	NA	TRBJ1-1	CASSMEGRDTEAFF	TGTGCCAGCAGCATGGAGGGGCGGGACACTGAAGCTTTCTTT
NA	TRBV9	NA	TRBJ2-2	CASSASLGTRNTGELFF	TGTGCCAGCAGCGCCAGTCTCGGGACAAGGAACACCGGGGAGCTGTTTTTT
NA	TRBV5-1	NA	TRBJ2-7	CASSPEDSSYEQYF	TGCGCCAGCAGCCCGGAGGACAGCTCCTACGAGCAGTACTTC
NA	TRBV10-3	TRBD1	TRBJ1-2	CAIRATGGLNYGYTF	TGTGCCATCAGGGCTACAGGGGGCCTTAACTATGGCTACACCTTC
NA	TRBV5-1	NA	TRBJ1-3	CASSSSGASGNTIYF	TGCGCCAGCAGCTCCTCAGGGGCCTCTGGAAACACCATATATTTT
NA	TRBV7-6	NA	TRBJ2-3	CASSQRQMSADTQYF	TGTGCCAGCAGCCAGCGACAGATGAGCGCAGATACGCAGTATTTT
medium-sized	TRBV12-5	NA	TRBJ2-1	CASGLPYRDNEQFF	TGTGCTAGTGGTTTGCCCTACAGAGACAATGAGCAGTTCTTC
once	TRBV4-1	NA	TRBJ1-1	CASSQEDLVSNTEAFF	TGCGCCAGCAGCCAAGAGGATCTAGTGAGTAACACTGAAGCTTTCTTT
NA	TRBV7-2	NA	TRBJ2-3	CASSSRLTARGADTQYF	TGTGCCAGCAGCAGCCGTCTTACCGCTCGAGGAGCAGATACGCAGTATTTT
NA	TRBV5-1	NA	TRBJ1-4	CASSLVFGEGEKLFF	TGCGCCAGCAGCTTGGTTTTCGGAGAGGGAGAAAAACTGTTTTTT
NA	TRBV9	NA	TRBJ1-1	CASSVGAMGTEAFF	TGTGCCAGCAGCGTAGGGGCCATGGGCACTGAAGCTTTCTTT
NA	TRBV7-9	NA	TRBJ2-6	CASSAKSSGANVLTF	TGTGCCAGCAGTGCCAAGAGCTCTGGGGCCAACGTCCTGACTTTC
NA	TRBV9	NA	TRBJ1-1	CASSPQLGRTEAFF	TGTGCCAGCAGCCCACAATTAGGGAGGACTGAAGCTTTCTTT
NA	TRBV19	TRBD2	TRBJ2-1	CASSPGLNSYNEQFF	TGTGCCAGTTCCCCGGGACTAAACTCCTACAATGAGCAGTTCTTC
NA	TRBV6-1	NA	TRBJ1-6	CASSVDRNSPLHF	TGTGCCAGCAGTGTTGACAGGAATTCACCCCTCCACTTT
NA	TRBV6-1	NA	TRBJ2-7	CASSEPSSYEQYF	TGTGCCAGCAGTGAACCGAGCTCCTACGAGCAGTACTTC
NA	TRBV5-1	NA	TRBJ1-2	CASSPDGDQAYGYTF	TGCGCCAGCAGCCCCGACGGCGACCAGGCCTATGGCTACACCTTC
few	TRBV7-9	NA	TRBJ1-6	CASSSGTNSPLHF	TGTGCCAGCAGCTCAGGAACTAATTCACCCCTCCACTTT
few	TRBV6-1	NA	TRBJ1-1	CASSESFLGTYEAFF	TGTGCCAGCAGTGAAAGCTTCCTGGGGACTTACGAAGCTTTCTTT
few	TRBV11-2	TRBD2	TRBJ2-7	CASSLGLAGGTSYEQYF	TGTGCCAGCAGCTTAGGACTAGCGGGGGGAACCTCCTACGAGCAGTACTTC
once	TRBV5-4	NA	TRBJ1-1	CASSLGSPGLNTEAFF	TGTGCCAGCAGCCTTGGGTCCCCAGGCCTGAACACTGAAGCTTTCTTT
NA	TRBV5-1	TRBD2	TRBJ2-5	CASSLAVGRGETQYF	TGCGCCAGCAGCTTGGCGGTAGGGAGGGGTGAGACCCAGTACTTC
once	TRBV5-6	NA	TRBJ1-2	CASSSPMDSPSYGYTF	TGTGCCAGCAGCTCGCCCATGGACAGCCCGAGCTATGGCTACACCTTC
NA	TRBV4-2	NA	TRBJ1-5	CASSQDLGQPQHF	TGTGCCAGCAGCCAAGATCTAGGCCAGCCCCAGCATTTT
NA	TRBV18	NA	TRBJ1-1	CASSLQGEVGEAFF	TGTGCCAGCTCACTACAGGGTGAGGTTGGTGAAGCTTTCTTT
NA	TRBV2	NA	TRBJ2-7	CASSEERISYEQYF	TGTGCCAGCAGTGAAGAGAGGATTTCCTACGAGCAGTACTTC
NA	TRBV4-1	NA	TRBJ1-2	CASSQDRSQGRHYGYTF	TGCGCCAGCAGCCAAGATCGGTCACAGGGAAGGCACTATGGCTACACCTTC
NA	TRBV5-6	NA	TRBJ1-6	CASPSRGGVGSPLHF	TGTGCCAGCCCTTCCCGCGGCGGCGTAGGATCACCCCTCCACTTT
NA	TRBV19	NA	TRBJ1-5	CASSIGTRGVSNQPQHF	TGTGCCAGTAGTATTGGGACGCGGGGAGTGAGCAATCAGCCCCAGCATTTT
NA	TRBV30	NA	TRBJ1-1	CAWKNLPGTEAFF	TGTGCCTGGAAGAACCTACCAGGCACTGAAGCTTTCTTT
NA	TRBV6-4	NA	TRBJ1-5	CASSAQRRLNQPQHF	TGTGCCAGCAGCGCCCAACGCAGGCTCAATCAGCCCCAGCATTTT
NA	TRBV30	TRBD2	TRBJ2-3	CAWRTSGSTDTQYF	TGTGCCTGGAGAACTAGCGGTAGCACAGATACGCAGTATTTT
NA	TRBV5-1	NA	TRBJ1-2	CASSLGGDGYTF	TGCGCCAGCAGCTTGGGGGGAGATGGCTACACCTTC
NA	TRBV5-4	TRBD2	TRBJ2-1	CASSAGGLYNEQFF	TGTGCCAGCTCTGCGGGGGGCTTATACAATGAGCAGTTCTTC
NA	TRBV19	TRBD1	TRBJ2-2	CASSIDGYGTGNTGELFF	TGTGCCAGTAGTATAGATGGGTATGGGACAGGCAACACCGGGGAGCTGTTTTTT
NA	TRBV7-2	NA	TRBJ1-2	CASSVFAGAYYGYTF	TGTGCCAGCAGCGTATTCGCGGGGGCTTACTATGGCTACACCTTC
NA	TRBV7-9	NA	TRBJ1-5	CASSGGAGNQPQHF	TGTGCCAGCAGCGGGGGCGCTGGGAATCAGCCCCAGCATTTT
NA	TRBV5-6	NA	TRBJ2-5	CASSLRAGTETQYF	TGTGCCAGCAGCTTGCGCGCGGGTACGGAGACCCAGTACTTC
NA	TRBV29-1	NA	TRBJ2-2	CSVNLLGKLFF	TGCAGCGTTAATCTCCTCGGGAAGCTGTTTTTT
NA	TRBV5-4	TRBD1	TRBJ2-2	CASSRPDRANTGELFF	TGTGCCAGCAGCCGTCCGGACAGGGCGAACACCGGGGAGCTGTTTTTT
NA	TRBV4-2	TRBD1	TRBJ1-2	CASSRSTGAVGYTF	TGTGCCAGCAGCCGCTCGACAGGGGCCGTAGGCTACACCTTC
NA	TRBV5-4	TRBD2	TRBJ2-3	CASSHAYGKAGVGADTQYF	TGTGCCAGCAGCCACGCCTACGGGAAAGCGGGGGTAGGTGCAGATACGCAGTATTTT
NA	TRBV15	NA	TRBJ2-2	CATSRGGPGELFF	TGTGCCACCAGCAGGGGGGGGCCCGGGGAGCTGTTTTTT
NA	TRBV14	NA	TRBJ1-2	CASSQGQNYGYTF	TGTGCCAGCAGCCAAGGTCAGAACTATGGCTACACCTTC
few	TRBV9	NA	TRBJ1-4	CASSALVDSSEKLFF	TGTGCCAGCAGCGCCCTCGTGGACAGTAGTGAAAAACTGTTTTTT
once	TRBV5-1	NA	TRBJ1-1	CASSLGAGNTEAFF	TGCGCCAGCAGCTTAGGAGCCGGGAACACTGAAGCTTTCTTT
NA	TRBV29-1	TRBD1	TRBJ2-3	CSVDGLTSGTGGTDTQYF	TGCAGCGTTGACGGACTAACATCCGGGACAGGGGGCACAGATACGCAGTATTTT